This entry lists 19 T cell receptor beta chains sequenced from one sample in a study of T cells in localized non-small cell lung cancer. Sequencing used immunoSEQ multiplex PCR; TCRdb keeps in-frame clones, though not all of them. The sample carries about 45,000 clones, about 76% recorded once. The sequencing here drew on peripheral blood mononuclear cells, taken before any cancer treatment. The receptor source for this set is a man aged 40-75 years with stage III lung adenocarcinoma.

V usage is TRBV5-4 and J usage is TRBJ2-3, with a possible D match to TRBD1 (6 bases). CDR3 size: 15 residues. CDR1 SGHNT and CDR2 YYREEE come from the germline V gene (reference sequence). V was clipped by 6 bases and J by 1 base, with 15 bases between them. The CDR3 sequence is CASTARRTGTDTQYF. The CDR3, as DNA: TGTGCCAGCACCGCAAGGCGGACAGGCACAGATACGCAGTATTTT.

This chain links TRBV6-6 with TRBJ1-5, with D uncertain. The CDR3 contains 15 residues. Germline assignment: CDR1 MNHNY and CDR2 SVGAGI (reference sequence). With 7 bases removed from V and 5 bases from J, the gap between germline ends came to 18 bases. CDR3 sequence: CASKHGWQRDQPQHF. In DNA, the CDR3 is TGTGCCAGCAAACACGGCTGGCAGAGAGATCAGCCCCAGCATTTT.

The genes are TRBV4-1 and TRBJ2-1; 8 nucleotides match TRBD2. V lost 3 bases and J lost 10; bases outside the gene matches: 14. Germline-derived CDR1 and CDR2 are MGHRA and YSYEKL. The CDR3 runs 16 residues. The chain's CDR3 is CASSQGSGTRLWEQFF. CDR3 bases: TGCGCCAGCAGCCAGGGTAGCGGGACTAGACTGTGGGAGCAGTTCTTC.

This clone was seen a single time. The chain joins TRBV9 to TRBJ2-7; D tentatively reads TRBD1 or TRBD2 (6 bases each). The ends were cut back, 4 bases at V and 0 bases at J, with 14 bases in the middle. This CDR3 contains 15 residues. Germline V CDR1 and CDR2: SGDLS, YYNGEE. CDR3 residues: CASSPEGGLSYEQYF. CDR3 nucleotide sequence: TGTGCCAGCAGCCCTGAGGGGGGTCTCTCCTACGAGCAGTACTTC.

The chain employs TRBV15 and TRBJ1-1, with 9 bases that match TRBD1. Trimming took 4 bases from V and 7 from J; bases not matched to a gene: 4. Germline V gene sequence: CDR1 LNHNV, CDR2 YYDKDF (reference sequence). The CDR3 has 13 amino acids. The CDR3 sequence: CATSTGQGNEAFF. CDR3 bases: TGTGCCACCAGCACCGGACAGGGGAATGAAGCTTTCTTT.

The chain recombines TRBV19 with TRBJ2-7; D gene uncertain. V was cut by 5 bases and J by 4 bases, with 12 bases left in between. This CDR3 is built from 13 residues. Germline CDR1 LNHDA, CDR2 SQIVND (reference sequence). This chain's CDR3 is CASSARVQYEQYF. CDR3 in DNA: TGTGCCAGTAGTGCCCGGGTCCAATACGAGCAGTACTTC.

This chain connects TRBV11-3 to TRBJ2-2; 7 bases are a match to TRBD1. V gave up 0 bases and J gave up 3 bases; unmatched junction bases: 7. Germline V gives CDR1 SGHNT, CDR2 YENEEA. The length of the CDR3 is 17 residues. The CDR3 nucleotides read TGTGCCAGCAGCTTAGAAAGTGAGACAGGGTACACCGGGGAGCTGTTTTTT. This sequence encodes CASSLESETGYTGELFF.

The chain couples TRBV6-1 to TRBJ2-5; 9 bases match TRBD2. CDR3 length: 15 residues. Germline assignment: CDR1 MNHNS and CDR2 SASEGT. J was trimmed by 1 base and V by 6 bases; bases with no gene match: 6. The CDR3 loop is CASSDLAGTQETQYF. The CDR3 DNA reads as TGTGCCAGCAGCGACCTAGCGGGGACCCAAGAGACCCAGTACTTC.

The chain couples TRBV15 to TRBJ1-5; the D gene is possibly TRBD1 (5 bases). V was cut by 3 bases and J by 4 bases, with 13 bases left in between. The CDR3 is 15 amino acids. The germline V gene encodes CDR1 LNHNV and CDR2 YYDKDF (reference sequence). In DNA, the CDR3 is TGTGCCACCAGCAGCGACCGGGGGTGGAATCAGCCCCAGCATTTT. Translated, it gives CATSSDRGWNQPQHF. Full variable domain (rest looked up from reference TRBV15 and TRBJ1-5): DAMVIQNPRYQVTQFGKPVTLSCSQTLNHNVMYWYQQKSSQAPKLLFHYYDKDFNNEADTPDNFQSRRPNTSFCFLDIRSPGLGDTAMYLCATSSDRGWNQPQHFGDGTRLSIL.

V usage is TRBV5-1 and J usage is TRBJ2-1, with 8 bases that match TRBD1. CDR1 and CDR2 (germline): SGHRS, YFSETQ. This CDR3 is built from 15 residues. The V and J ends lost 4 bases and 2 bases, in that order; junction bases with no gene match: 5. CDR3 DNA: TGCGCCAGCAGCATTACAGGGGGAGCCTACAATGAGCAGTTCTTC. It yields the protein CASSITGGAYNEQFF.

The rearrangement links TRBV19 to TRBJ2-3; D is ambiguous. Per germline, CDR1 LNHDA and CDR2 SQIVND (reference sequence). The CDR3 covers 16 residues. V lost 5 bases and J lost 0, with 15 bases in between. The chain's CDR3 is CASSDSSVSSTDTQYF. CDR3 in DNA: TGTGCCAGTAGTGATTCTTCGGTGTCTAGCACAGATACGCAGTATTTT.

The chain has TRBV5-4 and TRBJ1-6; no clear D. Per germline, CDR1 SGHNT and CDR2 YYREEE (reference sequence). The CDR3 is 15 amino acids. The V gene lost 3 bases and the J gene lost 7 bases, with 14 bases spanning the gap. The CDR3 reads CASSWTDGWNSPLHF. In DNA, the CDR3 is TGTGCCAGCAGCTGGACGGACGGGTGGAATTCACCCCTCCACTTT.

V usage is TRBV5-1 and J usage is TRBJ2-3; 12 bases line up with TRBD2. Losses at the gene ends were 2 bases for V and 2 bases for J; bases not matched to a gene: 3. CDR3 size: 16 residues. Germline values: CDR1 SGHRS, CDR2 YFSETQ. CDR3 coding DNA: TGCGCCAGCAGCTTAGGACTAGCGGGGTACACAGATACGCAGTATTTT. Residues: CASSLGLAGYTDTQYF.

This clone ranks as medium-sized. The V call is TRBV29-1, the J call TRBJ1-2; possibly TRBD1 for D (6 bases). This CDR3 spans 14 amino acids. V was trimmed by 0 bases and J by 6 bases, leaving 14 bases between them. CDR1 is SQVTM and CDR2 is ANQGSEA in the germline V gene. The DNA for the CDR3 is TGCAGCGTTGAAGATGATACAGGGTCTGATGGCTACACCTTC. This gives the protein CSVEDDTGSDGYTF.

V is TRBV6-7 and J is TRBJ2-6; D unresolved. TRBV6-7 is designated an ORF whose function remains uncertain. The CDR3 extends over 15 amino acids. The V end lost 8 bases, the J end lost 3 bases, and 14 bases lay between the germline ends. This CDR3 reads CASLFPGLGANVLTF. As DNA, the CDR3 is TGTGCCAGCCTATTTCCGGGCCTTGGGGCCAACGTCCTGACTTTC.

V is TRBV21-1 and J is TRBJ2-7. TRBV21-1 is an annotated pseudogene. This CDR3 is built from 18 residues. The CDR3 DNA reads TGTGCCAGCAGCAATGGGCAGTCTGGCGGACGGAGAAGTTACGAGCAGTACTTC. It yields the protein CASSNGQSGGRRSYEQYF.

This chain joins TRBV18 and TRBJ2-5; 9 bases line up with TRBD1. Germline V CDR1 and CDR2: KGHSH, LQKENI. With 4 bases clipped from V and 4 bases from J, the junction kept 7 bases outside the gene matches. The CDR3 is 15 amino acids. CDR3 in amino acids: CASSLTGGAGETQYF. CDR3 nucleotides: TGTGCCAGCTCACTAACAGGGGGCGCGGGAGAGACCCAGTACTTC.

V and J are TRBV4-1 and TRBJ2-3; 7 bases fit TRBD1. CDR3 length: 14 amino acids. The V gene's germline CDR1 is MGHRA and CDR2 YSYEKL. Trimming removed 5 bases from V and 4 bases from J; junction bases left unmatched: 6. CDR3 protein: CASSSEGAADTQYF. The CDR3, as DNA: TGCGCCAGCAGCTCAGAGGGGGCGGCAGATACGCAGTATTTT.

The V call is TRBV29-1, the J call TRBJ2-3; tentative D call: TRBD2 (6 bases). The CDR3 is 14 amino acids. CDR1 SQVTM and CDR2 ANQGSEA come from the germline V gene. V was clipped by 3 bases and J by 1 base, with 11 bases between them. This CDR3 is CSVDGLKRTDTQYF. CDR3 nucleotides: TGCAGCGTTGATGGACTAAAGCGCACAGATACGCAGTATTTT.